This TCR beta chain is drawn from a study of T cells in localized non-small cell lung cancer. In the case of this clone: Antigen specificity is unknown.

Clones were sequenced by immunoSEQ multiplex PCR, and TCRdb holds only the in-frame ones, with some missing. The sample records 55,000 to 65,000 clones, about 90% being singletons. In germline, CDR1 is MDHEN, CDR2 SYDVKM. The V end lost 10 bases, the J end lost 2 bases, and 13 bases lay between the germline ends. The CDR3 consists of 13 residues. Study outcomes and limitations: A single tumor region was sequenced, leaving heterogeneity possible. Median detection of top 100 tumor clones in adjacent lung was around 57 clones. Uninvolved adjacent lung showed higher T cell clonality than tumor. An association was observed between higher blood T cell density and longer overall survival.

The specimen comprised peripheral blood, sampled before any cancer treatment. This receptor was taken from a man between 40 and 70 years old with stage I squamous cell lung carcinoma. The gene calls are TRBV28 and TRBJ2-3; no clear D gene. CDR3 bases: TGTGCCACCACGGAGTCGGTCACAGATACGCAGTATTTT. Amino acid sequence: CATTESVTDTQYF.